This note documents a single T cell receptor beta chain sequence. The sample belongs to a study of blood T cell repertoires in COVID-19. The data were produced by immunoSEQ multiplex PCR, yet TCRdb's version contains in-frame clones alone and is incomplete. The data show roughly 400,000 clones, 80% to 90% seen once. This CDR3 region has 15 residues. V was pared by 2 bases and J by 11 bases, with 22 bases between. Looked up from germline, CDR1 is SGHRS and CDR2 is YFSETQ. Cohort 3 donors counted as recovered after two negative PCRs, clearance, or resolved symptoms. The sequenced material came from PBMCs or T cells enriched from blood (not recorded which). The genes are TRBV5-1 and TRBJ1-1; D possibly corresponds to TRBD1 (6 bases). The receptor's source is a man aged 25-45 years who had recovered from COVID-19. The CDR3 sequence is CASSLQGPREGGAFF. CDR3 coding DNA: TGCGCCAGCAGCTTACAAGGACCTCGGGAGGGGGGGGCTTTCTTT.